This T cell receptor (beta chain) comes out of a study of siplizumab effects on memory and regulatory T cells. The V end lost 1 base, the J end lost 4 bases, and 5 bases lay between the germline ends. The CDR3 consists of 13 residues. CDR1 and CDR2 from the germline V gene are SGHVS and FNYEAQ. With respect to this clone: Its target is unknown.

General study results and limits: On average, under 75% of mappable alloreactive CD4+ clones were Treg-derived under siplizumab, against about 25% in controls. Alloreactive sequences whose origin lay in unstimulated CD4+ memory cells were significantly reduced by siplizumab.

Clones were read by immunoSEQ multiplex PCR, and TCRdb kept only the in-frame ones, dropping some. In the table there are around 86,000 clones, around 94% of which are singletons. J is TRBJ1-5 and V is TRBV7-6; no definite D call. The specimen sequenced was non-Treg CD4+ T cells sorted from blood. This receptor was identified in a human donor in good health. The CDR3 nucleotides read TGTGCCAGCAGCTTAGGCGTGAATCAGCCCCAGCATTTT. Translation gives CASSLGVNQPQHF.